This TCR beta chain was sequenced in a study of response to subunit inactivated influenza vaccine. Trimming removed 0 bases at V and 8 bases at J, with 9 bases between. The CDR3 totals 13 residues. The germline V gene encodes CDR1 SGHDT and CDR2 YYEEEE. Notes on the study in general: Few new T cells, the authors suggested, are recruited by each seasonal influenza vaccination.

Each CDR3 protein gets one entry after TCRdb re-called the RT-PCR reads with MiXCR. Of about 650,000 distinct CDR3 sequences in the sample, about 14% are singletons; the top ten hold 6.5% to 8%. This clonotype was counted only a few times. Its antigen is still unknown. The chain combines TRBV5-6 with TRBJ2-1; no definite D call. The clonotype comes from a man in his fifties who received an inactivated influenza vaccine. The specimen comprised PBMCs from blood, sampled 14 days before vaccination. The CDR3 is CASSLGRRYEQFF. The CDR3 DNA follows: TGTGCCAGCAGCTTGGGACGCCGCTATGAGCAGTTCTTC.